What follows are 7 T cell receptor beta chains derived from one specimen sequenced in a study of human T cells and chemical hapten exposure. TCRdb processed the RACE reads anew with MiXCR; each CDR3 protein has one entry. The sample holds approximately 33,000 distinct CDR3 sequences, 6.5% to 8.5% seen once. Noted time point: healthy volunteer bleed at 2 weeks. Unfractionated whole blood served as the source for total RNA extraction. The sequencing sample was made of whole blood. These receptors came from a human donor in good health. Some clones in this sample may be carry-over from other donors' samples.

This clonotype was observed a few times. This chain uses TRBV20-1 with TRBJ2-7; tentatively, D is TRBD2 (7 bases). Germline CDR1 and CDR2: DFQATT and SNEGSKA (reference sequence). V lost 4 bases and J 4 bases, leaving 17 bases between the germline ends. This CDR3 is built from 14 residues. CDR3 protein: CSATTFGGLYEQYF. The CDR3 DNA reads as TGCAGTGCTACTACTTTCGGGGGGCTTTACGAGCAGTACTTC.

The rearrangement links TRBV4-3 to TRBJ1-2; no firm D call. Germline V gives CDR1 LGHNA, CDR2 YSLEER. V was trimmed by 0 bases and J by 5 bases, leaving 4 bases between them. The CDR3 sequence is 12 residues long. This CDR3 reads CASSQEGYGYTF. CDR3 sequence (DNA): TGCGCCAGCAGCCAAGAGGGGTATGGCTACACCTTC.

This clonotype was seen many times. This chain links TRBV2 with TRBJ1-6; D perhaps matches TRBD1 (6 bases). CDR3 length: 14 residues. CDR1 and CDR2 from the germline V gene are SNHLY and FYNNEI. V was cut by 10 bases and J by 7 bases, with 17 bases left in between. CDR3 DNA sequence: TGTGCCACCACGACGGGAGGGGGAAATTCACCCCTCCACTTT. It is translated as CATTTGGGNSPLHF.

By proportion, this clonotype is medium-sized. The CDR3 sequence: CSAAGTAYNEQFF. The CDR3 DNA reads TGCAGTGCCGCAGGGACAGCCTACAATGAGCAGTTCTTC. The gene calls are TRBV20-1 and TRBJ2-1, with TRBD1 matching over 7 bases. Germline loops: CDR1 DFQATT, CDR2 SNEGSKA (reference sequence). The CDR3 is 13 residues long. Trimming removed 6 bases from V and 2 bases from J; junction bases left unmatched: 4.

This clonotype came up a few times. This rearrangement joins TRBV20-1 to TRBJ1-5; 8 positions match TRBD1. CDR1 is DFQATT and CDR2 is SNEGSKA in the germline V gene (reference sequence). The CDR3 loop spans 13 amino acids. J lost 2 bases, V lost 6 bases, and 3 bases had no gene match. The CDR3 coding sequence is TGCAGTGCATCGGGACAGGGCAATCAGCCCCAGCATTTT. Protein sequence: CSASGQGNQPQHF.

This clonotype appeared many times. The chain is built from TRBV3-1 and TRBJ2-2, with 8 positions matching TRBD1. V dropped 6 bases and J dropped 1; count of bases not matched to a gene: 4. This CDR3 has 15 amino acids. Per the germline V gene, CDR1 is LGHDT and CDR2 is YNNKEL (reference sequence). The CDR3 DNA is TGTGCCAGCAGTCCCGGGACAGGGAACACCGGGGAGCTGTTTTTT. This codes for CASSPGTGNTGELFF.

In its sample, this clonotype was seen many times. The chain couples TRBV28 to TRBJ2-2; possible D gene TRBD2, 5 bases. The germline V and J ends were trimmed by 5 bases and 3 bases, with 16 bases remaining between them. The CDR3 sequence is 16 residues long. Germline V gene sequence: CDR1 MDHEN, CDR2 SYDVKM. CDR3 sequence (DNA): TGTGCCAGCAGTAGGACTGACCTGAGGTACACCGGGGAGCTGTTTTTT. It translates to CASSRTDLRYTGELFF.